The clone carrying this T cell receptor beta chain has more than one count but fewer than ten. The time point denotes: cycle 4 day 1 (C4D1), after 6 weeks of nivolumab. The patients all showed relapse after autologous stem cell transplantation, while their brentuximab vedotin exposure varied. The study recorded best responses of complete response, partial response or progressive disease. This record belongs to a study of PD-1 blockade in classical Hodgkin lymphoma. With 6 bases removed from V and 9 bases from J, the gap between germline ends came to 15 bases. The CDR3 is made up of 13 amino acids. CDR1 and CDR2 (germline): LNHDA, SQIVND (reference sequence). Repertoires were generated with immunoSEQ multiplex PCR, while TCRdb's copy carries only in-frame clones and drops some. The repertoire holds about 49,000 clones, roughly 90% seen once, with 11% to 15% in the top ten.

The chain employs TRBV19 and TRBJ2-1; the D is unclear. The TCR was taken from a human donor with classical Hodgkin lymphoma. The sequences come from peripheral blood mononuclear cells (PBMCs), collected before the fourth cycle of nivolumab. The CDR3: CASSPGEVGEQFF. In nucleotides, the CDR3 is TGTGCCAGTAGCCCCGGTGAGGTGGGTGAGCAGTTCTTC. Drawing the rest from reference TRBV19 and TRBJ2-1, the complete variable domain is DGGITQSPKYLFRKEGQNVTLSCEQNLNHDAMYWYRQDPGQGLRLIYYSQIVNDFQKGDIAEGYSVSREKKESFPLTVTSAQKNPTAFYLCASSPGEVGEQFFGPGTRLTVL.